This T cell receptor beta chain was identified during a study of blood T cell repertoires in COVID-19. On the study more broadly: The United States, Italy and Spain provided the acute and convalescent COVID-19 samples. T cells, B-cell-depleted T cells, or PBMCs provided the cDNA or gDNA that served as material.

Data came from immunoSEQ multiplex PCR; TCRdb stores just in-frame clones and leaves some out. This sample carries approximately 360,000 clones, approximately 88% of them seen once, and the ten largest clones take about 1.2%. In germline, CDR1 is ENHRY, CDR2 SYGVKD. The trim removed 6 bases at V and 6 bases at J, leaving 9 bases unmatched. The CDR3 sequence is 14 residues long. This clone has only one observation. The rearrangement links TRBV10-3 to TRBJ2-7, with 9 nucleotides matching TRBD1. Sequencing input: peripheral blood. This receptor was obtained from a man in his forties with acute or convalescent COVID-19. CDR3 amino acids: CAIRPGQGLGEQYF. The CDR3 DNA sequence: TGTGCCATCAGACCGGGACAGGGACTTGGCGAGCAGTACTTC.